This entry lists 2 T cell receptor beta chains sequenced from one sample in a study of blood T cells in healthy people across ages. The use of a sample-barcoded 5' primer and a J-beta primer mix characterized a second PCR of about 7 to 12 cycles. TCRdb re-called the 5' RACE reads through MiXCR, storing one row per CDR3 protein. The sample lists around 780,000 distinct CDR3 sequences; roughly 24% were seen once. These sequences were also reported in another study, on T cells of mothers and their children.

The sequenced sample was blood. The receptors shown here come from a boy younger than 18 in good health.

This rearrangement joins TRBV15 to TRBJ2-2; D is possibly TRBD1 (5 bases). V was shortened by 6 bases and J by 2 bases, with 10 bases between the two germline ends. Germline-derived CDR1 and CDR2 are LNHNV and YYDKDF (reference sequence). The CDR3 consists of 14 residues. The CDR3 reads CATSLQGNTGELFF. The CDR3 nucleotides are TGTGCCACCAGTTTGCAGGGAAACACCGGGGAGCTGTTTTTT. Full variable domain (remainder filled in from reference TRBV15 and TRBJ2-2): DAMVIQNPRYQVTQFGKPVTLSCSQTLNHNVMYWYQQKSSQAPKLLFHYYDKDFNNEADTPDNFQSRRPNTSFCFLDIRSPGLGDTAMYLCATSLQGNTGELFFGEGSRLTVL.

The table lists this clonotype with many counts. The J gene is TRBJ2-1, the V gene TRBV5-5; 8 nucleotides agree with TRBD2. V shed 2 bases and J 2 bases; nucleotides not matched to a gene: 3. The germline CDR1 and CDR2 sequences are SGHKS and YYEKEE (reference sequence). CDR3 size: 15 residues. The CDR3 is CASSFQAGAYNEQFF. CDR3 nucleotides: TGTGCCAGCAGCTTCCAAGCGGGGGCCTACAATGAGCAGTTCTTC.